The T cell receptor beta chain described here comes from a study of CD8 T cell repertoires and HIV-1 epitope variants. Study details: 1M T cells were kept uncultured as a baseline.

Study findings and constraints: About five clonotypes recognized Nef KF9, one HW9, none TAALDMSHF.

The data were produced by immunoSEQ multiplex PCR, yet TCRdb's version contains in-frame clones alone and is incomplete. The sample records several thousand clones, about three fifths being singletons. Of note for this clone: Its cognate antigen is unknown.

Sequenced: cultured CD8+ T cells derived from PBMCs. This TCR derives from a male donor with HIV.

CDR3 bases: TGCAGCGCCGCCGACGTCATCGGGCGTGAGCAGTTCTTC. This gives the protein CSAADVIGREQFF. The chain carries TRBV29-1 and TRBJ2-1; D call uncertain. The germline gives CDR1 SQVTM, CDR2 ANQGSEA. The ends were cut back, 7 bases at V and 9 bases at J, with 19 bases in the middle. The CDR3 has 13 residues.